The 9 T cell receptor beta chains listed next were all sequenced from one sample in a study of T cells after posttransplantation cyclophosphamide. TCRdb's copy holds only in-frame clones and misses some; the assay was immunoSEQ multiplex PCR. The specimen gives fewer than 40,000 clones without singletons; the ten biggest hold about 4.4%. Sequencing was carried out using PBMCs. These receptors originate from a woman aged 25 to 39 in good health and a related stem cell transplant donor.

The table lists this clone with many counts. The chain recombines TRBV2 with TRBJ2-5; 8 nucleotides align to TRBD1. CDR3 size: 15 residues. The trim removed 4 bases at V and 5 bases at J, leaving 9 bases unmatched. Germline-derived CDR1 and CDR2 are SNHLY and FYNNEI. CDR3 sequence (DNA): TGTGCCAGCAGTGTAATGGCAGGGGGCTGGGAGACCCAGTACTTC. It encodes CASSVMAGGWETQYF.

This clone was seen repeatedly, ten times or more. The chain joins TRBV6-5 to TRBJ2-5, with a possible D match to TRBD2 (6 bases). Trimming pared 2 bases from V and 7 bases from J, leaving 14 bases between. This CDR3 has 14 residues. CDR1 and CDR2 (germline): MNHEY, SVGAGI. The CDR3: CASSYLAQEGTQYF. The CDR3 coding sequence is TGTGCCAGCAGTTACCTCGCCCAGGAGGGGACCCAGTACTTC.

The V and J genes are TRBV5-1 and TRBJ2-5, with TRBD1 matching 7 bases. Germline values: CDR1 SGHRS, CDR2 YFSETQ. The CDR3 runs 16 residues. The V segment lost 7 bases and the J segment 1 base; nucleotides outside the gene matches: 13. Here the CDR3 reads CASRLPRQGVQETQYF. DNA of the CDR3: TGCGCCAGCCGCCTACCTAGGCAGGGGGTCCAAGAGACCCAGTACTTC.

The chain combines TRBV29-1 with TRBJ2-5; 7 nucleotides match TRBD1. Germline lookup yields CDR1 SQVTM and CDR2 ANQGSEA. Unmatched junction bases numbered 8, after V lost 3 bases and J lost 4 bases. CDR3 length: 14 amino acids. DNA for the CDR3: TGCAGCGTTGACTTGACAGGGCGGGTAGAGACCCAGTACTTC. Its translation is CSVDLTGRVETQYF.

This clone has at least ten counts. The chain carries TRBV5-5 and TRBJ2-7; no definite D call. The CDR3 sequence is 12 residues long. Germline CDR1 is SGHKS and CDR2 is YYEKEE (reference sequence). Trimming stripped 3 bases from V and 2 bases from J, with 6 bases between. CDR3 DNA: TGTGCCAGCAGCTCAGGCACCTACGAGCAGTACTTC. This gives the protein CASSSGTYEQYF. The variable domain in full, with the rest retrieved from reference TRBV5-5 and TRBJ2-7, is DAGVTQSPTHLIKTRGQQVTLRCSPISGHKSVSWYQQVLGQGPQFIFQYYEKEERGRGNFPDRFSARQFPNYSSELNVNALLLGDSALYLCASSSGTYEQYFGPGTRLTVT.

Ten or more counts support this clone. The chain links TRBV5-4 to TRBJ1-2; 8 nucleotides match TRBD1. The CDR3 is made up of 13 amino acids. Germline trimming cut 4 bases from V and 7 bases from J; bases unmatched to any gene: 6. Germline CDR1 SGHNT, CDR2 YYREEE (reference sequence). CDR3 bases: TGTGCCAGCAGCCAGTGGACAGGGTTTGGCTACACCTTC. Protein: CASSQWTGFGYTF.

V is TRBV7-2 and J is TRBJ2-5; a possible D gene is TRBD1 (5 bases). The germline gives CDR1 SGHTA, CDR2 FQGNSA. V lost 3 bases and J 3 bases, leaving 8 bases between the germline ends. The CDR3 length is 13 residues. As DNA, the CDR3 is TGTGCCAGCAGCTTTGGGGCGAAAGAGACCCAGTACTTC. Translation gives CASSFGAKETQYF.

In its sample, this clone was seen a few times. The chain combines TRBV5-1 with TRBJ1-2; 8 bases match TRBD1. Trimming cost V 4 bases and J 4 bases; bases outside gene matches: 15. The germline gives CDR1 SGHRS, CDR2 YFSETQ. This CDR3 has 17 amino acids. The CDR3 sequence is CASSPKQGEEGPYGYTF. Here the CDR3 DNA reads TGCGCCAGCAGCCCAAAACAGGGGGAGGAGGGCCCCTATGGCTACACCTTC.

This clone was observed at least ten times. The chain links TRBV12-3 or TRBV12-4 to TRBJ1-4, with TRBD1 as a possible D gene (5 bases). Trimming took 6 bases from V and 7 from J, leaving 18 bases between them. The CDR3 totals 15 residues. DNA of the CDR3: TGTGCCAGCAGAAACCGGGCGGGGACTGGTGAAAAACTGTTTTTT. As protein: CASRNRAGTGEKLFF.